Each of the 12 T cell receptor beta chains below was sequenced from the same sample in a study of CD8 T cells in ankylosing spondylitis. TCRdb redid the calling of the 5' RACE reads with MiXCR, one entry per CDR3 protein. The data contain 300,000 to 350,000 distinct CDR3 sequences, more than 20% of them singletons. The specimen sequenced was blood, either unsorted or a sorted T cell fraction (not recorded which). The receptors here all came from a female donor with ankylosing spondylitis or in good health (not recorded which).

The chain is built from TRBV7-2 and TRBJ1-1, with D unclear. V was trimmed by 3 bases and J by 6 bases, leaving 14 bases between them. CDR1 is SGHTA, CDR2 FQGNSA, per germline. The CDR3 consists of 14 residues. CDR3 in DNA: TGTGCCAGCAGCTTGGATCCGAAATCCCCTGAAGCTTTCTTT. It codes for CASSLDPKSPEAFF.

This clonotype was observed a few times. The chain recombines TRBV20-1 with TRBJ2-5, with 14 bases lining up with TRBD2. Germline-derived CDR1 and CDR2 are DFQATT and SNEGSKA (reference sequence). With V trimmed by 5 bases and J by 4 bases, 9 bases remained unmatched. This CDR3 region has 16 residues. DNA for the CDR3: TGCAGTGCTGGAGGGACTAGCGGGAGTAATCCAGAGACCCAGTACTTC. Its translation is CSAGGTSGSNPETQYF.

This clonotype turned up a few times. The genes are TRBV29-1 and TRBJ2-5; D remains unclear. The CDR3 totals 12 residues. V was shortened by 8 bases and J by 1 base, with 11 bases between the two germline ends. Germline V lookup: CDR1 SQVTM, CDR2 ANQGSEA. The CDR3 coding sequence is TGCAGCACTGACGGTACCCAAGAGACCCAGTACTTC. It specifies CSTDGTQETQYF.

In regard to this clonotype: At one of its ends the junction is not consistent with the germline gene, which may arise from a read error. The V call is TRBV6-5, the J call TRBJ2-2; 7 nucleotides match TRBD2. The CDR3 length is 15 residues. Looked up from germline, CDR1 is MNHEY and CDR2 is SVGAGI. The CDR3 nucleotides read TGTGCCAGGAGTTATACCAGGGAGGGGACCGGGGAGCTGTTTTTT. It translates to CARSYTREGTGELFF.

This clonotype turned up a few times. V is TRBV12-3 or TRBV12-4 and J is TRBJ2-1, with TRBD1 as a possible D gene (5 bases). CDR3 size: 17 residues. The V and J ends lost 9 bases and 6 bases respectively, with 27 bases between them. The CDR3 here is CARSPPVGRARTNEQFF. DNA of the CDR3: TGTGCCAGAAGTCCGCCGGTTGGCAGGGCAAGAACCAATGAGCAGTTCTTC.

V usage is TRBV6-2 or TRBV6-3 and J usage is TRBJ1-1; D is undetermined. The CDR3 runs 13 residues. V lost 10 bases, J lost 1 base, and 13 bases lay in between. Germline V lookup: CDR1 MNHEY, CDR2 SVGEGT. The CDR3 coding sequence is TGTGCCACCCACCACATCTCGAACACTGAAGCTTTCTTT. Translation: CATHHISNTEAFF.

This clonotype was counted many times. The chain combines TRBV6-2 or TRBV6-3 with TRBJ2-3, with D possibly being TRBD1 (5 bases). CDR1 and CDR2 from the germline V gene are MNHEY and SVGEGT. The V end lost 8 bases, the J end lost 6 bases, and 9 bases lay between the germline ends. There are 11 residues in the CDR3. CDR3 DNA sequence: TGTGCCAGCCGACAGTCCGATACGCAGTATTTT. This gives the protein CASRQSDTQYF.

This sequence joins TRBV4-2 and TRBJ2-3; D ambiguous. The CDR3 is made up of 15 amino acids. Trimming removed 4 bases from V and 4 bases from J, with 15 bases in between. Germline lookup yields CDR1 LGHNA and CDR2 YNFKEQ. The CDR3 sequence is CASSLSQSGPDTQYF. The CDR3 bases are TGTGCCAGCAGCCTTAGCCAATCCGGTCCAGATACGCAGTATTTT.

This clonotype has only one observation. This may arise from a read error, as a much more abundant clone is one base away. No conserved phenylalanine or tryptophan ends this CDR3, so it is likely a read error. This chain links TRBV29-1 with TRBJ2-7, with D perhaps matching TRBD1 (6 bases). Germline V CDR1 and CDR2: SQVTM, ANQGSEA. V was trimmed by 4 bases and J by 1 base, leaving 8 bases between them. The CDR3 totals 12 residues. The CDR3 here is CSVGQGSYEQYY. DNA of the CDR3: TGCAGCGTTGGGCAGGGGTCCTACGAGCAGTACTAC.

This clonotype has just a few counts. The rearrangement joins TRBV6-5 to TRBJ1-2, with 10 bases lining up with TRBD1. After removal of 4 bases from V and 2 bases from J, the junction contained 7 bases not matched to a gene. CDR3 length: 16 amino acids. Looked up from germline, CDR1 is MNHEY and CDR2 is SVGAGI. CDR3 bases: TGTGCCAGCAGTTTAGACAGGGGGCCAGGGAACTATGGCTACACCTTC. This codes for CASSLDRGPGNYGYTF.

This chain uses TRBV7-9 with TRBJ2-3; maybe TRBD2 (6 bases). This CDR3 comprises 15 residues. Germline assignment: CDR1 SEHNR and CDR2 FQNEAQ (reference sequence). Trimming took off 1 base at V and 2 bases at J, with 10 bases between the two ends. In nucleotides, the CDR3 is TGTGCCAGCAGCTTAGGAGGCGGGGTCACAGATACGCAGTATTTT. Translation: CASSLGGGVTDTQYF.

The chain joins TRBV15 to TRBJ2-7; D remains ambiguous. Trimming took off 0 bases at V and 0 bases at J, with 9 bases between the two ends. Germline assignment: CDR1 LNHNV and CDR2 YYDKDF (reference sequence). The CDR3 is made up of 15 amino acids. CDR3 region: CATSRDNRNSYEQYF. The CDR3 coding sequence is TGTGCCACCAGCAGAGATAACCGGAACTCCTACGAGCAGTACTTC.